The text below deals with one T cell receptor beta chain. No antigen is known for it. The sample belongs to a study of T cell responses to AZD1222 COVID-19 vaccine. Overall study results and limits: Nearly half of spike-specific TCRs reportedly target unmutated variant regions. Clonal diversity may have been underestimated, and the donors were mostly white British, with more females than males. Vaccine-related CD4 TCRs covered spike, predominating at 160-218 and 743-854.

Trimming removed 6 bases from V and 5 bases from J; junction bases left unmatched: 14. Germline CDR1 reads MDHEN; CDR2 reads SYDVKM. This CDR3 has 16 amino acids. The table came from immunoSEQ multiplex PCR; TCRdb's copy has only in-frame clones and leaves some out. The sample comprises 140,000 to 150,000 clones, roughly 90% of which are singletons, and less than 3.5% rests with the top ten. The rearrangement joins TRBV28 to TRBJ2-3, with 7 bases matching TRBD1. Sequencing used peripheral blood, obtained 28 days after the second AZD1222 dose. The receptor was isolated from an adult who received the AZD1222 COVID-19 vaccine. This CDR3 reads CASSLLGQVREDTQYF. CDR3 DNA: TGTGCCAGCAGCCTGCTCGGACAGGTTCGGGAAGATACGCAGTATTTT.